These 18 T cell receptor beta chains were sequenced from one sample in a study of graft-versus-host responses after intestinal transplantation. Repertoires were generated with immunoSEQ multiplex PCR, while TCRdb's copy carries only in-frame clones and drops some. The sample gives around 110,000 clones, 90% of which show up once; over 0.15% is in the top ten. No antigen has been identified for these receptors. The sequenced sample was unstimulated CD4+ T cells sorted from spleen or lymph node cells, obtained before intestinal transplant. The receptors come from a human donor who received an intestinal transplant.

The chain employs TRBV4-3 and TRBJ1-2, with D uncertain. Germline V gene sequence: CDR1 LGHNA, CDR2 YSLEER. V was trimmed by 0 bases and J by 5 bases, leaving 16 bases between them. This CDR3 is 16 amino acids long. The DNA of the CDR3 is TGCGCCAGCAGCCAAGAGTCGGCGGGGTATTCTTATGGCTACACCTTC. Translating it yields CASSQESAGYSYGYTF.

V and J are TRBV7-8 and TRBJ1-2, with a tentative D call TRBD1 (6 bases). This CDR3 is 13 amino acids long. The V gene's germline CDR1 is SGHVS and CDR2 FQNEAQ. V was shortened by 4 bases and J by 4 bases, with 10 bases between the two germline ends. The CDR3 protein is CASSSEGGYGYTF. CDR3 nucleotide sequence: TGTGCCAGCAGCTCCGAAGGGGGCTATGGCTACACCTTC.

This clone was observed a single time. The chain uses TRBV19 and TRBJ1-5; TRBD1 aligns across 10 bases. The CDR3 has 18 residues. The ends lost 3 bases at V and 2 bases at J; junction bases unmatched: 10. The germline CDR1 and CDR2 sequences are LNHDA and SQIVND (reference sequence). The CDR3 reads CASSMGPGTGDRNQPQHF. The CDR3 nucleotides are TGTGCCAGTAGTATGGGACCCGGGACAGGGGATCGCAATCAGCCCCAGCATTTT.

This clone has a single count. The chain recombines TRBV7-6 with TRBJ1-1; a possible D gene is TRBD1 (5 bases). The CDR3 covers 16 residues. Germline V gives CDR1 SGHVS, CDR2 FNYEAQ. V was trimmed by 5 bases and J by 1 base, leaving 17 bases between them. CDR3 nucleotides: TGTGCCAGCAGCCTAGGCAGGGTTCGCGGGAACACTGAAGCTTTCTTT. Translation gives CASSLGRVRGNTEAFF. The variable domain in full, completed from reference TRBV7-6 and TRBJ1-1, reads GAGVSQSPRYKVTKRGQDVALRCDPISGHVSLYWYRQALGQGPEFLTYFNYEAQQDKSGLPNDRFSAERPEGSISTLTIQRTEQRDSAMYRCASSLGRVRGNTEAFFGQGTRLTVV.

This clone was observed a few times. The chain links TRBV19 to TRBJ1-2; D call uncertain. The V and J ends lost 2 bases and 3 bases respectively, with 16 bases between them. This CDR3 is built from 16 residues. The germline CDR1 and CDR2 sequences are LNHDA and SQIVND (reference sequence). CDR3 sequence (DNA): TGTGCCAGTAGTATAACAGAAGGGAGTGGATACTATGGCTACACCTTC. Its translation: CASSITEGSGYYGYTF. The variable domain in full, completed from reference TRBV19 and TRBJ1-2, reads DGGITQSPKYLFRKEGQNVTLSCEQNLNHDAMYWYRQDPGQGLRLIYYSQIVNDFQKGDIAEGYSVSREKKESFPLTVTSAQKNPTAFYLCASSITEGSGYYGYTFGSGTRLTVV.

The CDR3, as DNA: TGTGCCAGCAGCTTGAAGGGGCCAGGGGGGATGAGCAATCAGCCCCAGCATTTT. Translated: CASSLKGPGGMSNQPQHF. This chain connects TRBV5-5 to TRBJ1-5; 7 nucleotides line up with TRBD1. This CDR3 has 18 amino acids. Per the germline V gene, CDR1 is SGHKS and CDR2 is YYEKEE (reference sequence). Trimming took 1 base from V and 1 from J; bases not matched to a gene: 11.

A few counts support this clone. The CDR3, as DNA: TGTGCCAGCAGCTCCGACAGGGGGTACGAGCAGTACTTC. This sequence encodes CASSSDRGYEQYF. The chain links TRBV5-6 to TRBJ2-7; 9 bases line up with TRBD1. CDR1 is SGHDT and CDR2 is YYEEEE in the germline V gene. The CDR3 is made up of 13 amino acids. Germline trimming cut 3 bases from V and 4 bases from J; bases unmatched to any gene: 2.

This clone occurred a few times. V gene TRBV10-3 combines with J gene TRBJ2-7; TRBD2 matches at 14 bases. Germline lookup yields CDR1 ENHRY and CDR2 SYGVKD. Losses at the gene ends were 6 bases for V and 3 bases for J; bases not matched to a gene: 1. CDR3 length: 14 amino acids. The CDR3 here is CAISGTSGGYEQYF. The DNA of the CDR3 is TGTGCCATCAGCGGGACTAGCGGGGGCTACGAGCAGTACTTC.

This rearrangement joins TRBV14 to TRBJ2-2, with D unclear. The CDR3 sequence is 13 residues long. V lost 5 bases and J lost 3, with 7 bases in between. Germline loops: CDR1 SGHDN, CDR2 FVKESK. In DNA, the CDR3 is TGTGCCAGCAGCGCAATAGACACCGGGGAGCTGTTTTTT. It translates to CASSAIDTGELFF.

CDR3 sequence reads: CASRAEVSPLHF. CDR3 in DNA: TGTGCCAGCAGGGCGGAGGTCTCACCCCTCCACTTT. The V call is TRBV6-5, the J call TRBJ1-6; no firm D call. Germline values: CDR1 MNHEY, CDR2 SVGAGI. The CDR3 extends over 12 amino acids. V was clipped by 6 bases and J by 10 bases, with 10 bases between them.

This chain links TRBV6-5 with TRBJ1-1, with TRBD1 matching 7 bases. Germline CDR1 is MNHEY and CDR2 is SVGAGI. This CDR3 comprises 13 residues. Germline trimming cut 5 bases from V and 2 bases from J; bases unmatched to any gene: 2. DNA for the CDR3: TGTGCCAGCAGTAGACAGGGTAACACTGAAGCTTTCTTT. It yields the protein CASSRQGNTEAFF.

This sequence joins TRBV11-2 and TRBJ1-4, with 9 bases aligning to TRBD1. J lost 6 bases, V lost 4 bases, and 9 bases had no gene match. Germline lookup yields CDR1 SGHAT and CDR2 FQNNGV. This CDR3 spans 16 amino acids. The CDR3 loop reads CASSYTGGKVDEKLFF. The DNA of the CDR3 is TGTGCCAGCAGCTATACAGGGGGCAAGGTGGATGAAAAACTGTTTTTT.

The chain joins TRBV19 to TRBJ2-5, with 8 bases matching TRBD1. Per the germline V gene, CDR1 is LNHDA and CDR2 is SQIVND (reference sequence). V dropped 4 bases and J dropped 2; count of bases not matched to a gene: 3. There are 14 residues in the CDR3. The CDR3 here is CASSNGTGQETQYF. The DNA for the CDR3 is TGTGCCAGTAGTAACGGGACAGGTCAAGAGACCCAGTACTTC. The entire variable domain, with the rest obtained from reference TRBV19 and TRBJ2-5, is as follows: DGGITQSPKYLFRKEGQNVTLSCEQNLNHDAMYWYRQDPGQGLRLIYYSQIVNDFQKGDIAEGYSVSREKKESFPLTVTSAQKNPTAFYLCASSNGTGQETQYFGPGTRLLVL.

As DNA, the CDR3 is TGTGCTAGTGGTTTTTACCTAGCGGGCAATGGGGAGCAGTTCTTC. This sequence encodes CASGFYLAGNGEQFF. The chain has TRBV12-5 and TRBJ2-1; TRBD2 agrees at 8 bases. Trimming removed 3 bases from V and 10 bases from J; junction bases left unmatched: 11. CDR3 length: 15 residues. CDR1 is LGHNT, CDR2 FRNRAP, per germline.

V gene TRBV9 combines with J gene TRBJ2-1; TRBD2 matches 11 bases. With V trimmed by 0 bases and J by 8 bases, 1 base remained unmatched. Germline CDR1 and CDR2: SGDLS and YYNGEE. This CDR3 is 14 amino acids long. The CDR3 DNA is TGTGCCAGCAGCGTAGTTAGCGGGAGGGATGAGCAGTTCTTC. Protein: CASSVVSGRDEQFF.

This chain uses TRBV7-2 with TRBJ2-1; perhaps TRBD1 as D (6 bases). The CDR3 covers 16 residues. V lost 1 base and J 2 bases, leaving 12 bases between the germline ends. Per the germline V gene, CDR1 is SGHTA and CDR2 is FQGNSA. In nucleotides, the CDR3 is TGTGCCAGCAGCTTAGGATTACCAGGGGCCTACAATGAGCAGTTCTTC. Protein: CASSLGLPGAYNEQFF.

This chain joins TRBV9 and TRBJ2-7, with TRBD1 identical over 10 bases. The CDR3 runs to 15 residues. Trimming removed 1 base from V and 5 bases from J; junction bases left unmatched: 6. Germline-derived CDR1 and CDR2 are SGDLS and YYNGEE. CDR3 residues: CASSVYDRGLDEQYF. In nucleotides, the CDR3 is TGTGCCAGCAGCGTATATGACAGGGGGCTCGACGAGCAGTACTTC.

The chain joins TRBV18 to TRBJ1-1; D gene uncertain. This CDR3 comprises 13 residues. Deletions cut 6 bases from V and 1 base from J, with 9 bases between. Germline CDR1 is KGHSH and CDR2 is LQKENI. Here the CDR3 reads CASSEVENTEAFF. The CDR3 nucleotides are TGTGCCAGCTCGGAGGTGGAGAACACTGAAGCTTTCTTT.